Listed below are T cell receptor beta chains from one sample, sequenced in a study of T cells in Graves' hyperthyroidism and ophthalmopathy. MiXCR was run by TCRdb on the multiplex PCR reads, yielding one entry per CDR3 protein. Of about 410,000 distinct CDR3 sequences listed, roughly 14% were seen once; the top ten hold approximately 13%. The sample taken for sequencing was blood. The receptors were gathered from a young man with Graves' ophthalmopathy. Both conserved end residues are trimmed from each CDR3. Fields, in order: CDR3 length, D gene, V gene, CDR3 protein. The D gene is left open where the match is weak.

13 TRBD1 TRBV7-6 ASSKGQGSGNTIY
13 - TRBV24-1 ATSGPRGRYNEQF
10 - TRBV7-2 ASSFPPRTQY
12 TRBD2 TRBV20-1 SGRGASGRDEQY
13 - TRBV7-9 ASSLGLGFEETQY
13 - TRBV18 ASSPRPLLTDTQY
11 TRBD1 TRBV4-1 ASSQFGQAKAF
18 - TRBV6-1 ASSDSGLFTISALENIQY
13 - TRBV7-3 ASSLTLGAQETQY
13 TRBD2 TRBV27 ASSLSGLGRGELF